The rows below give T cell receptor beta chains drawn from one sample of a study of blood T cell repertoires in COVID-19. Produced via immunoSEQ multiplex PCR; TCRdb's table is partial and in-frame only. This table has over 300,000 clones, around 87% appearing once. Sequenced sample: PBMCs or T cells enriched from blood (not recorded which). These receptor sequences come from a woman aged 25 to 39 with acute COVID-19. CDR3s include the opening cysteine and the closing phenylalanine or tryptophan. The D gene is left open where the match is weak. Clone sizes are given selectively: once, few, many, or a class where the clone is expanded.

D gene	clone size	J gene	V gene	CDR3 protein	CDR3 DNA
NA	NA	TRBJ1-1	TRBV9	CASSRDSKMGTEAFF	TGTGCCAGCAGTAGGGACTCCAAAATGGGCACTGAAGCTTTCTTT
NA	NA	TRBJ1-3	TRBV9	CASSRGDGNTIYF	TGTGCCAGCAGTCGGGGGGACGGAAACACCATATATTTT
TRBD1	NA	TRBJ1-4	TRBV6-1	CASSEGTWTGLNEKLFF	TGTGCCAGCAGTGAAGGTACTTGGACAGGGCTTAATGAAAAACTGTTTTTT
TRBD1	NA	TRBJ1-6	TRBV2	CASRDTGGPNSPLHF	TGTGCCAGCAGAGACACAGGGGGCCCTAATTCACCCCTCCACTTT
TRBD1	once	TRBJ1-2	TRBV6-7	CASSYSHRGIYGYTF	TGTGCCAGCAGTTACTCGCACAGGGGCATCTATGGCTACACCTTC
TRBD2	NA	TRBJ2-1	TRBV7-2	CASRHTSGANYNEQFF	TGTGCCAGCAGACACACCAGCGGGGCGAACTACAATGAGCAGTTCTTC
TRBD1	NA	TRBJ2-7	TRBV11-3	CASSPGQGFSEQYF	TGTGCCAGCAGCCCGGGACAGGGGTTTTCCGAGCAGTACTTC
NA	NA	TRBJ2-7	TRBV3-1/TRBV3-2	CASSQGQGYGAYEQYF	TGTGCCAGCAGCCAAGGGCAGGGGTATGGGGCTTACGAGCAGTACTTC
NA	NA	TRBJ2-7	TRBV12-3/TRBV12-4	CASSLVQDYEQYF	TGTGCCAGCAGTTTAGTACAGGACTACGAGCAGTACTTC
TRBD2	NA	TRBJ2-5	TRBV5-1	CASERGGVHETQYF	TGCGCCAGCGAGCGGGGGGGCGTTCATGAGACCCAGTACTTC
TRBD1	NA	TRBJ1-4	TRBV5-1	CASSPQGANEKLFF	TGCGCCAGCAGCCCTCAGGGGGCTAATGAAAAACTGTTTTTT
NA	NA	TRBJ2-7	TRBV2	CASSSSVSYEQYF	TGTGCCAGCTCCTCGAGTGTCTCCTACGAGCAGTACTTC
NA	NA	TRBJ2-7	TRBV10-1	CASSEVGRGAQYF	TGCGCCAGCAGTGAGGTAGGCAGAGGAGCGCAGTACTTC
NA	NA	TRBJ2-3	TRBV4-3	CASSLSPGGSTDTQYF	TGCGCCAGCAGCCTTTCTCCCGGGGGTAGCACAGATACGCAGTATTTT
NA	NA	TRBJ1-4	TRBV27	CASRWQGDDPATNEKLFF	TGTGCCAGCAGGTGGCAGGGTGACGATCCCGCAACTAATGAAAAACTGTTTTTT
NA	NA	TRBJ1-1	TRBV5-1	CASSVGAATEAFF	TGCGCCAGCAGCGTCGGAGCGGCCACTGAAGCTTTCTTT
NA	NA	TRBJ1-1	TRBV20-1	CSARAGNEAFF	TGCAGTGCTAGAGCGGGGAATGAAGCTTTCTTT
NA	NA	TRBJ2-3	TRBV7-7	CASSPPGFDTQYF	TGTGCCAGCAGCCCCCCGGGTTTCGATACGCAGTATTTT
NA	NA	TRBJ1-2	TRBV7-9	CASSLRNLGAYGYTF	TGTGCCAGCAGCTTAAGGAATCTGGGGGCCTATGGCTACACCTTC
NA	NA	TRBJ1-3	TRBV7-7	CASSKGGSSGNTIYF	TGTGCCAGCAGCAAGGGAGGTAGCTCTGGAAACACCATATATTTT
NA	NA	TRBJ2-2	TRBV25-1	CASSEWDTTNTGELFF	TGTGCCAGCAGTGAATGGGACACCACGAACACCGGGGAGCTGTTTTTT
NA	once	TRBJ1-5	TRBV6-5	CASSYGGSNQPQHF	TGTGCCAGCAGTTACGGTGGCAGCAATCAGCCCCAGCATTTT
TRBD1	NA	TRBJ1-3	TRBV30	CAWSTGTGVSGNTIYF	TGTGCCTGGAGTACCGGGACAGGGGTCTCGGGAAACACCATATATTTT
NA	NA	TRBJ1-6	TRBV18	CASSPAQNSPLHF	TGTGCCAGCTCACCTGCCCAGAATTCACCCCTCCACTTT
NA	NA	TRBJ1-6	TRBV18	CASQLSYNSPLHF	TGTGCCAGCCAACTCTCCTATAATTCACCCCTCCACTTT
TRBD1	NA	TRBJ2-7	TRBV25-1	CASRSDRGHEQYF	TGTGCCAGCAGATCGGACAGGGGGCACGAGCAGTACTTC
TRBD1	NA	TRBJ1-5	TRBV19	CASSDRGNQPQHF	TGTGCCAGTAGTGACAGGGGAAATCAGCCCCAGCATTTT
NA	NA	TRBJ2-5	TRBV7-9	CASSPGRGETQYF	TGTGCCAGCAGCCCAGGGCGTGGTGAGACCCAGTACTTC
TRBD1	NA	TRBJ2-7	TRBV5-1	CASSLTGVFGYEQYF	TGCGCCAGCAGCTTGACAGGGGTATTTGGGTACGAGCAGTACTTC
NA	NA	TRBJ2-1	TRBV6-5	CASSIPELDYNEQFF	TGTGCCAGCAGCATTCCGGAGCTCGACTACAATGAGCAGTTCTTC
TRBD1	NA	TRBJ1-1	TRBV5-1	CASSLAGTGLTTEAFF	TGCGCCAGCAGCTTGGCCGGGACAGGGTTGACCACTGAAGCTTTCTTT
NA	NA	TRBJ2-7	TRBV3-1/TRBV3-2	CASSQVGYEQYF	TGTGCCAGCAGCCAAGTCGGTTACGAGCAGTACTTC
NA	once	TRBJ2-7	TRBV6-1	CASRARGIYEQYF	TGTGCCAGCAGGGCCAGGGGTATTTACGAGCAGTACTTC
NA	NA	TRBJ1-2	TRBV19	CASTRDTRSYYGYTF	TGTGCCAGTACTCGGGACACCCGAAGTTACTATGGCTACACCTTC
TRBD2	NA	TRBJ2-7	TRBV6-2/TRBV6-3	CASSYAFGGGPDEQYF	TGTGCCAGCAGTTACGCATTTGGCGGGGGGCCTGACGAGCAGTACTTC
NA	NA	TRBJ1-5	TRBV20-1	CSASGTGNQPQHF	TGCAGTGCTAGTGGGACGGGGAATCAGCCCCAGCATTTT
NA	NA	TRBJ1-2	TRBV5-1	CASSLGQGIGYTF	TGCGCCAGCAGCTTGGGGCAGGGAATAGGCTACACCTTC
NA	NA	TRBJ1-2	TRBV9	CASSPRGTPANYGYTF	TGTGCCAGCAGCCCCAGAGGGACACCCGCTAACTATGGCTACACCTTC
NA	NA	TRBJ2-7	TRBV4-2	CASSQDGSSYEQYF	TGTGCCAGCAGCCAAGACGGGAGCTCCTACGAGCAGTACTTC